Following are 16 T cell receptor beta chains from one sample sequenced in a study of T cell responses to AZD1222 COVID-19 vaccine. Using immunoSEQ multiplex PCR, the repertoire was profiled, and TCRdb retains in-frame clones only, with some absent. The profile shows about 82,000 clones, about 90% of them singletons. Sequences were derived from peripheral blood, sampled 28 days after the second AZD1222 dose. The receptors come from an adult who received the AZD1222 COVID-19 vaccine.

This sequence joins TRBV19 and TRBJ1-3; the D is unclear. From germline, CDR1 is LNHDA and CDR2 SQIVND (reference sequence). V lost 3 bases and J lost 4, with 10 bases in between. This CDR3 contains 14 residues. This CDR3 is CASSIQGYGNTIYF. CDR3 DNA sequence: TGTGCCAGTAGTATCCAAGGGTACGGAAACACCATATATTTT.

This chain joins TRBV6-1 and TRBJ1-1; 8 bases fit TRBD1. Germline CDR1 and CDR2: MNHNS and SASEGT. Trimming cost V 3 bases and J 4 bases; bases outside gene matches: 7. This CDR3 is built from 15 residues. The CDR3 coding sequence is TGTGCCAGCAGTGACCTGACAGGGGTCAGCACTGAAGCTTTCTTT. This encodes CASSDLTGVSTEAFF.

The rearrangement joins TRBV5-1 to TRBJ1-2, with a tentative D call TRBD1 (5 bases). The V end lost 4 bases, the J end lost 1 base, and 17 bases lay between the germline ends. Per germline, CDR1 SGHRS and CDR2 YFSETQ. The CDR3 has 16 amino acids. The CDR3 loop reads CASSPDAGSRNYGYTF. CDR3 sequence (DNA): TGCGCCAGCAGCCCGGACGCAGGGAGCCGTAACTATGGCTACACCTTC.

J is TRBJ1-2 and V is TRBV6-5; TRBD1 is a possible D gene (6 bases). The V gene lost 7 bases and the J gene lost 4 bases, with 19 bases spanning the gap. CDR1 MNHEY and CDR2 SVGAGI come from the germline V gene. The CDR3 is made up of 15 amino acids. CDR3 nucleotides: TGTGCCAGCAAGGGGGGGGCGGACGAATTCTATGGCTACACCTTC. Translated: CASKGGADEFYGYTF.

The chain links TRBV20-1 to TRBJ2-7; maybe TRBD2 (6 bases). The CDR3 has 14 residues. Germline V gene lookup returns CDR1 DFQATT and CDR2 SNEGSKA (reference sequence). The V and J ends lost 3 bases and 3 bases respectively, with 15 bases between them. DNA for the CDR3: TGCAGTGCTAGTCCGAGGCAGGGACTCTACGAGCAGTACTTC. Translation gives CSASPRQGLYEQYF.

The genes are TRBV7-8 and TRBJ1-6, with TRBD1 matching 9 bases. The V gene end was trimmed by 7 bases and the J gene end by 7 bases; junction bases not matched to a gene: 5. Germline V gives CDR1 SGHVS, CDR2 FQNEAQ. The CDR3 totals 14 residues. CDR3 residues: CASKVGTGNSPLHF. The CDR3, as DNA: TGTGCCAGCAAGGTCGGGACAGGGAATTCACCCCTCCACTTT.

The chain has TRBV21-1 and TRBJ2-2; the DNA was not used to check the table's D call, TRBD1. TRBV21-1 is classified as a pseudogene. This CDR3 has 15 amino acids. The CDR3 bases are TGTGCCAGGTACTGCGGCAGGGTGGACACCGGGGAGCTGTTTTTT. Translation: CARYCGRVDTGELFF.

V usage is TRBV2 and J usage is TRBJ1-3, with TRBD1 matching 8 bases. The J segment lost 4 bases and the V segment lost 6 bases, leaving 2 bases of the junction unmatched. Germline values: CDR1 SNHLY, CDR2 FYNNEI. There are 13 residues in the CDR3. The CDR3 region is CASRGDRGNTIYF. The CDR3 region has the DNA TGTGCCAGCAGGGGGGACAGGGGAAACACCATATATTTT.

The CDR3 is CASSLGTGGVSPLHF. The DNA of the CDR3 is TGTGCCAGCAGTTTAGGGACAGGGGGCGTTTCACCCCTCCACTTT. The chain has TRBV6-2 or TRBV6-3 and TRBJ1-6, with TRBD1 matching over 12 bases. The CDR3 covers 15 residues. V shed 4 bases, J shed 9 bases, and the junction held 4 bases outside the gene matches. Germline V lookup: CDR1 MNHEY, CDR2 SVGEGT.

The V call is TRBV7-9, the J call TRBJ1-5, with a possible D match to TRBD1 (6 bases). Germline V CDR1 and CDR2: SEHNR, FQNEAQ (reference sequence). This CDR3 contains 16 residues. Trimming took 4 bases from V and 3 from J, leaving 16 bases between them. The CDR3 DNA reads as TGTGCCAGCAGCTCGGGGGTGGTGGGACACAATCAGCCCCAGCATTTT. This gives the protein CASSSGVVGHNQPQHF.

The J gene is TRBJ1-2, the V gene TRBV9, with TRBD1 as a possible D gene (6 bases). Germline lookup yields CDR1 SGDLS and CDR2 YYNGEE. Trimming removed 10 bases from V and 0 bases from J, with 13 bases in between. The CDR3 loop spans 13 amino acids. CDR3 nucleotide sequence: TGTGCCTGGGGGGGCAGCTCTAACTATGGCTACACCTTC. Its translation is CAWGGSSNYGYTF.

This clone has only one observation. V and J are TRBV29-1 and TRBJ1-4, with 8 bases aligning to TRBD1. After removal of 3 bases from V and 6 bases from J, the junction contained 9 bases not matched to a gene. The CDR3 sequence is 15 residues long. The germline CDR1 and CDR2 sequences are SQVTM and ANQGSEA. The DNA for the CDR3 is TGCAGCGTTGAGGAGGGACAGGTCGTGGATGAAAAACTGTTTTTT. Protein: CSVEEGQVVDEKLFF.

The rearrangement joins TRBV3-1 (or the pseudogene TRBV3-2) to TRBJ2-5; 9 bases align to TRBD1. The CDR3 contains 16 residues. Unmatched junction bases numbered 5, after V lost 2 bases and J lost 1 base. CDR1 and CDR2 (germline): LGHDT, YNNKEL (reference sequence). This CDR3 is CASSQLKTGGQETQYF. The CDR3 region has the DNA TGTGCCAGCAGCCAACTAAAGACAGGGGGCCAAGAGACCCAGTACTTC.

The rearrangement uses TRBV12-3 or TRBV12-4 and TRBJ1-2; TRBD1 agrees at 9 bases. The V segment lost 4 bases and the J segment 8 bases; nucleotides outside the gene matches: 5. The CDR3 is 13 amino acids. The CDR3 here is CASSWRDREGYTF. CDR3 DNA sequence: TGTGCCAGCAGTTGGCGGGACAGGGAGGGCTACACCTTC.

The CDR3 protein is CASSYDGRGDLAFF. The CDR3 region has the DNA TGTGCCAGCAGTTACGATGGCAGGGGTGATTTGGCTTTCTTT. V and J are TRBV6-5 and TRBJ1-1; a weak D match, TRBD1 (6 bases). The germline V gene has CDR1 MNHEY and CDR2 SVGAGI. This CDR3 is 14 amino acids long. With 2 bases removed from V and 11 bases from J, the gap between germline ends came to 18 bases.

The chain joins TRBV7-8 to TRBJ2-7, with TRBD1 matching 9 bases. The germline CDR1 and CDR2 sequences are SGHVS and FQNEAQ. The junction had 7 bases not matched to a gene; V was cut back by 1 base and J by 6 bases. The CDR3 is made up of 15 amino acids. DNA of the CDR3: TGTGCCAGCAGCTTAGTTTCTGACAGGGGGGCCGAGCAGTACTTC. As protein: CASSLVSDRGAEQYF.